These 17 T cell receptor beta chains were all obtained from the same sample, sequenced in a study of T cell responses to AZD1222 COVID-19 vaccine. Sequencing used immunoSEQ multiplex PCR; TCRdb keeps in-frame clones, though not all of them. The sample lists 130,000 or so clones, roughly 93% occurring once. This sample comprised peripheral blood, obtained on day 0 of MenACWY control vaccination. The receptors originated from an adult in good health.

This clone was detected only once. CDR3 in amino acids: CASSPGQGMNTEAFF. The DNA of the CDR3 is TGTGCCAGCAGCCCGGGACAGGGAATGAACACTGAAGCTTTCTTT. The chain employs TRBV27 and TRBJ1-1; TRBD1 matches at 9 bases. Germline trimming cut 6 bases from V and 0 bases from J; bases unmatched to any gene: 5. Per the germline V gene, CDR1 is MNHEY and CDR2 is SMNVEV (reference sequence). This CDR3 comprises 15 residues.

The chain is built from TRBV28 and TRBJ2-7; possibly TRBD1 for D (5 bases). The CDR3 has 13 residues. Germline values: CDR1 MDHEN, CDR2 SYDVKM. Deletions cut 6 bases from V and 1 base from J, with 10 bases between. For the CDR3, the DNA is TGTGCCAGCAGCAACAGGCCGTCCTACGAGCAGTACTTC. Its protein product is CASSNRPSYEQYF.

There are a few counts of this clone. Written as DNA, the CDR3 is TGTGCCAGCCTGAGCAGGAGGGGGCAGGGGAGCACTGAAGCTTTCTTT. Protein: CASLSRRGQGSTEAFF. The chain has TRBV18 and TRBJ1-1; 7 nucleotides align to TRBD1. CDR1 and CDR2 from the germline V gene are KGHSH and LQKENI. There are 16 residues in the CDR3. V trimming: 8 bases; J trimming: 4 bases; junction bases outside the gene matches: 16.

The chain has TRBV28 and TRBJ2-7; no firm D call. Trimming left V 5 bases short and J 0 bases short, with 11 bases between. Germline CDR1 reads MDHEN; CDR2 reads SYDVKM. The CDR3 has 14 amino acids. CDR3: CASSRTYSSYEQYF. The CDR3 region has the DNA TGTGCCAGCAGTAGAACTTACAGCTCCTACGAGCAGTACTTC.

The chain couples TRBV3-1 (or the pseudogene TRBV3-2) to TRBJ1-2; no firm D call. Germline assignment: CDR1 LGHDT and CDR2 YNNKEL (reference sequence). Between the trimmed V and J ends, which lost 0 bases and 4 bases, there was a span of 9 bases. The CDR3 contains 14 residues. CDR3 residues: CASSQDLVSYGYTF. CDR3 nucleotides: TGTGCCAGCAGCCAAGACCTCGTTAGCTATGGCTACACCTTC.

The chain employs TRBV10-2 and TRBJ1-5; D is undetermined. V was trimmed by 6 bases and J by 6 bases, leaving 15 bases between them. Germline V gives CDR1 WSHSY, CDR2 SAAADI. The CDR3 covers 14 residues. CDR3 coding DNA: TGCGCCAGCAGCCCCGGCCGGACCGGTCAGCCCCAGCATTTT. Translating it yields CASSPGRTGQPQHF.

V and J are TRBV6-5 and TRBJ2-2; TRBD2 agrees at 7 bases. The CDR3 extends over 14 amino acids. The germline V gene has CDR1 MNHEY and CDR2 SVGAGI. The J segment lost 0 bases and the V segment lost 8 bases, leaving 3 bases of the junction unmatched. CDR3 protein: CASSGLSNTGELFF. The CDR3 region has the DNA TGTGCCAGCTCGGGACTATCGAACACCGGGGAGCTGTTTTTT.

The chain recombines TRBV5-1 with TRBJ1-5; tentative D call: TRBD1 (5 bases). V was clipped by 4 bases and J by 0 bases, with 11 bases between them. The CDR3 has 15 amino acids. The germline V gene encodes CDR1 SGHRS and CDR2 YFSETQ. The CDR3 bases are TGCGCCAGCAGCCCCGGGACGGATAGCAATCAGCCCCAGCATTTT. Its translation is CASSPGTDSNQPQHF.

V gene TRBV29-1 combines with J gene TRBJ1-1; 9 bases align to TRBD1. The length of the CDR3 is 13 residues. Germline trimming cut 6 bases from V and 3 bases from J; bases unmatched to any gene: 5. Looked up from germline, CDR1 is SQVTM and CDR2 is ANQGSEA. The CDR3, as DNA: TGCAGCGTCGGACAGGGGCGGGACACTGAAGCTTTCTTT. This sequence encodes CSVGQGRDTEAFF.

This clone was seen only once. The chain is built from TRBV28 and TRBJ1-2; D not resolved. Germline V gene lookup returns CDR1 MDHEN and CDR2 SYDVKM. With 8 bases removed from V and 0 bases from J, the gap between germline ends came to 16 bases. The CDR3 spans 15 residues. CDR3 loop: CASCRAGTANYGYTF. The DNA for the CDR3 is TGTGCCAGCTGTAGGGCGGGAACTGCTAACTATGGCTACACCTTC.

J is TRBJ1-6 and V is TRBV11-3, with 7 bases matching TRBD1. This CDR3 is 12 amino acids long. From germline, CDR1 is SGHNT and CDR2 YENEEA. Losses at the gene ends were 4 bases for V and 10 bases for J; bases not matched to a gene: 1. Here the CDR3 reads CASSSGGSPLHF. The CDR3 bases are TGTGCCAGCAGCTCAGGGGGGTCACCCCTCCACTTT.

This CDR3 is CASSIPRNYNEQFF. The CDR3 nucleotides read TGTGCCAGTAGTATCCCTCGGAACTACAATGAGCAGTTCTTC. The chain uses TRBV19 and TRBJ2-1, with D uncertain. Germline CDR1 and CDR2: LNHDA and SQIVND (reference sequence). V lost 3 bases and J 3 bases, leaving 9 bases between the germline ends. The CDR3 loop spans 14 amino acids. The full variable domain, in which reference TRBV19 and TRBJ2-1 provide the parts outside the CDR3, is DGGITQSPKYLFRKEGQNVTLSCEQNLNHDAMYWYRQDPGQGLRLIYYSQIVNDFQKGDIAEGYSVSREKKESFPLTVTSAQKNPTAFYLCASSIPRNYNEQFFGPGTRLTVL.

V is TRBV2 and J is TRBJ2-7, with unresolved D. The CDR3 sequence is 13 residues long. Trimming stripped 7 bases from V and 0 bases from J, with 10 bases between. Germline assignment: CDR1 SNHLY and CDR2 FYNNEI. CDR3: CASIFWGSYEQYF. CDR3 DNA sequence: TGTGCCAGCATCTTCTGGGGCTCCTACGAGCAGTACTTC.

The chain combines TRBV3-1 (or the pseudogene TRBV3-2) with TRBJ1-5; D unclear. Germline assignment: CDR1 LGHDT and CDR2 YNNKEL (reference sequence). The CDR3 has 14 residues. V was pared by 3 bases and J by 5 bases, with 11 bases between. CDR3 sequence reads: CASSHNRQDQPQHF. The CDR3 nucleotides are TGTGCCAGCAGCCACAACCGTCAGGATCAGCCCCAGCATTTT.

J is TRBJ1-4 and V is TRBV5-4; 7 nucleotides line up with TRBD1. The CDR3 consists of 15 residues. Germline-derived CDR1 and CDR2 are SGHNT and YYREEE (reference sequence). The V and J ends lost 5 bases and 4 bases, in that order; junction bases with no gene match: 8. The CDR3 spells CASSLGGQINEKLFF. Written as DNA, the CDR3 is TGTGCCAGCAGTTTAGGGGGACAGATTAATGAAAAACTGTTTTTT.

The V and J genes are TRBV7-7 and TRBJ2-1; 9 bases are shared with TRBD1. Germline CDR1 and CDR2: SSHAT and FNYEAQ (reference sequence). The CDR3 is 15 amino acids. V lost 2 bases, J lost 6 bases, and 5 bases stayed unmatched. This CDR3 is CASSLLGTGINEQFF. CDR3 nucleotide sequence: TGTGCCAGCAGCTTATTAGGGACAGGGATCAATGAGCAGTTCTTC. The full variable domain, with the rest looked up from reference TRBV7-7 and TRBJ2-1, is GAGVSQSPRYKVTKRGQDVTLRCDPISSHATLYWYQQALGQGPEFLTYFNYEAQPDKSGLPSDRFSAERPEGSISTLTIQRTEQRDSAMYRCASSLLGTGINEQFFGPGTRLTVL.

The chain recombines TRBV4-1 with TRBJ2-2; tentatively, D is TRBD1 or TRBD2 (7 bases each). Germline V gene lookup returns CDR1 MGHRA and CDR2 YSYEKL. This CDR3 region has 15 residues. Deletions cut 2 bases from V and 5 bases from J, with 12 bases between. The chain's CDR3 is CASSQPQGGTGELFF. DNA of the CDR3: TGCGCCAGCAGCCAACCGCAGGGGGGGACCGGGGAGCTGTTTTTT.